This entry features one T cell receptor (beta chain) sequence. The antigen remains undetermined. This entry belongs to a study of response to subunit inactivated influenza vaccine. Points from the study as a whole: Authors suggested seasonal influenza vaccinations each recruit few new T cells.

MiXCR, applied by TCRdb to the RT-PCR reads, yields one record per CDR3 protein. The sample consists of a few hundred thousand distinct CDR3 sequences, approximately 14% of them appearing once. The input for sequencing was PBMCs from blood, taken about 12 days after vaccination. The clonotype comes from a man in his fifties or sixties who received an inactivated influenza vaccine.

Here the CDR3 reads CAISLGAGVNTGELFF. In DNA form, the CDR3 reads TGTGCCATCAGCCTTGGAGCGGGTGTGAACACCGGGGAGCTGTTTTTT. This chain joins TRBV10-3 and TRBJ2-2, with D perhaps TRBD2 (6 bases). The CDR3 length is 16 residues. Trimming removed 6 bases at V and 1 base at J, with 15 bases between. CDR1 ENHRY and CDR2 SYGVKD come from the germline V gene.